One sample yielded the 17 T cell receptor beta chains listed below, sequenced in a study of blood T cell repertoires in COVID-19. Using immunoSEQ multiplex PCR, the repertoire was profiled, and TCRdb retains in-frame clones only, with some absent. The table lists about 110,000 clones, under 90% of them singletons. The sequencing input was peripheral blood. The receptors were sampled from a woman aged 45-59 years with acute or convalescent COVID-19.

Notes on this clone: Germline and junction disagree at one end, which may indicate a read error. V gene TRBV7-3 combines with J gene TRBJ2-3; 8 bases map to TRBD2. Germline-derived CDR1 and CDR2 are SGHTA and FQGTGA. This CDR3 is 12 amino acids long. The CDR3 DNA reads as TGTGCCAGCAGCTCGGTCGGGGGGGCCCGTGTTTTT. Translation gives CASSSVGGARVF.

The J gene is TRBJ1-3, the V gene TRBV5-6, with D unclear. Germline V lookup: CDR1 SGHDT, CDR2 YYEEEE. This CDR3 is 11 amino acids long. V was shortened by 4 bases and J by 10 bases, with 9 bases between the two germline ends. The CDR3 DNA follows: TGTGCCAGCAGCCAATACTCAACCATATATTTT. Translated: CASSQYSTIYF.

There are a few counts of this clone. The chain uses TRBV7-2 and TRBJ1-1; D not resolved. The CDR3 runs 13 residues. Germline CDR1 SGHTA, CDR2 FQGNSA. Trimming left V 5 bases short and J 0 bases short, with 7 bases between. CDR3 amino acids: CASSPNMNTEAFF. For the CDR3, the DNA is TGTGCCAGCAGCCCGAACATGAACACTGAAGCTTTCTTT.

CDR3 coding DNA: TGCGCCAGCAGCTTGTCCAGCCGACAGGGGAGGAGCTATGGCTACACCTTC. Protein product: CASSLSSRQGRSYGYTF. This chain uses TRBV5-1 with TRBJ1-2; TRBD1 matches at 8 bases. This CDR3 comprises 17 residues. Per the germline V gene, CDR1 is SGHRS and CDR2 is YFSETQ. J was trimmed by 4 bases and V by 1 base; bases with no gene match: 12.

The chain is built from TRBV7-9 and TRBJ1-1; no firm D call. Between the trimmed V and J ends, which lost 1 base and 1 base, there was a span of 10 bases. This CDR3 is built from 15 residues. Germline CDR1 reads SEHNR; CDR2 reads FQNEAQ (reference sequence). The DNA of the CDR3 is TGTGCCAGCAGCTTAGGCCCTCGGGGGAACACTGAAGCTTTCTTT. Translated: CASSLGPRGNTEAFF.

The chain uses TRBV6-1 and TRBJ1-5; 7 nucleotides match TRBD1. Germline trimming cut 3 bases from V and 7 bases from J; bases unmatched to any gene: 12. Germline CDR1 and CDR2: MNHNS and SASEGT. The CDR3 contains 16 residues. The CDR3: CASSEPGQLPGQPQHF. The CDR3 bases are TGTGCCAGCAGTGAGCCGGGACAGCTGCCCGGGCAGCCCCAGCATTTT.

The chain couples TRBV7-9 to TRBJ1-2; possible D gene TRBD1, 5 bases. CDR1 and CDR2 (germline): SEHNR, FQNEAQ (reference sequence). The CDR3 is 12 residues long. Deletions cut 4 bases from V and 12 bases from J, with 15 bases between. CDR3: CASSSVAGFDTF. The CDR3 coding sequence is TGTGCCAGCAGCTCCGTGGCAGGGTTTGACACCTTC.

The CDR3, as DNA: TGTGCCATCAGTGAGTCGACACCAGGATCACAGCCGAACACTGAAGCTTTCTTT. This codes for CAISESTPGSQPNTEAFF. The chain recombines TRBV10-3 with TRBJ1-1, with D hard to call. V was trimmed by 0 bases and J by 1 base, leaving 18 bases between them. The germline CDR1 and CDR2 sequences are ENHRY and SYGVKD. CDR3 length: 18 amino acids.

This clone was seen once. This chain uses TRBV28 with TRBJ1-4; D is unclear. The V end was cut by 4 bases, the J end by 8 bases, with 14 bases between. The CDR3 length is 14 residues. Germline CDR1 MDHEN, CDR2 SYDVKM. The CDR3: CASSSPGGGEKLFF. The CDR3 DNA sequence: TGTGCCAGCAGTTCGCCGGGAGGTGGAGAAAAACTGTTTTTT. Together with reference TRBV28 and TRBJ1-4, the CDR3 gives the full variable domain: DVKVTQSSRYLVKRTGEKVFLECVQDMDHENMFWYRQDPGLGLRLIYFSYDVKMKEKGDIPEGYSVSREKKERFSLILESASTNQTSMYLCASSSPGGGEKLFFGSGTQLSVL.

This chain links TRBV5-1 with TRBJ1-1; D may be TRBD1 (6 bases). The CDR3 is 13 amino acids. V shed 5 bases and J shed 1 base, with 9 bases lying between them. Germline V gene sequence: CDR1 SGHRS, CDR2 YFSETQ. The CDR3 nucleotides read TGCGCCAGCAGGTGGGGACAGAACACTGAAGCTTTCTTT. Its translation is CASRWGQNTEAFF. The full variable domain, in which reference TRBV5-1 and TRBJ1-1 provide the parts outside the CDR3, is KAGVTQTPRYLIKTRGQQVTLSCSPISGHRSVSWYQQTPGQGLQFLFEYFSETQRNKGNFPGRFSGRQFSNSRSEMNVSTLELGDSALYLCASRWGQNTEAFFGQGTRLTVV.

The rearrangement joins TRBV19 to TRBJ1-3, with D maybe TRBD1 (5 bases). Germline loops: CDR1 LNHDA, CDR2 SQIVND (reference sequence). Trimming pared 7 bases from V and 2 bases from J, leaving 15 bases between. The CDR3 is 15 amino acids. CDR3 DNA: TGTGCCAGTACCGTCGGTGGGGCGGCTGGAAACACCATATATTTT. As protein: CASTVGGAAGNTIYF.

CDR3 loop: CAISGGQGVEDGYTF. CDR3 bases: TGTGCCATCAGTGGGGGGCAGGGGGTAGAGGATGGCTACACCTTC. The J gene is TRBJ1-2, the V gene TRBV10-3; 7 nucleotides line up with TRBD1. Germline values: CDR1 ENHRY, CDR2 SYGVKD. Losses at the gene ends were 4 bases for V and 6 bases for J; bases not matched to a gene: 11. The CDR3 extends over 15 amino acids.

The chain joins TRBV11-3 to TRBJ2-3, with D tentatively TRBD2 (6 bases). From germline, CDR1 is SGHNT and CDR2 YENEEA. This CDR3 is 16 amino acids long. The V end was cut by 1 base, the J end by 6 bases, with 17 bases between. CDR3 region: CASSLGRGSAPDTQYF. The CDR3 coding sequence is TGTGCCAGCAGCTTAGGGAGGGGATCAGCCCCCGATACGCAGTATTTT.

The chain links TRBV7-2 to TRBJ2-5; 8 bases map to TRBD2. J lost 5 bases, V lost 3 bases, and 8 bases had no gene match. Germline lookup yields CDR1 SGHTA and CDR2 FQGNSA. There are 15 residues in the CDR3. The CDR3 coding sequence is TGTGCCAGCAGCTTCGGGACGGGGGGGCCCGAGACCCAGTACTTC. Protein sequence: CASSFGTGGPETQYF.

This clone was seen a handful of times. The CDR3 DNA reads TGTGCCAGCAGCTCACAGGGCTATGGCTACACCTTC. This translates into CASSSQGYGYTF. The V and J genes are TRBV28 and TRBJ1-2, with D maybe TRBD1 (6 bases). V gave up 6 bases and J gave up 4 bases, with 9 bases separating them. Looked up from germline, CDR1 is MDHEN and CDR2 is SYDVKM. The length of the CDR3 is 12 residues.

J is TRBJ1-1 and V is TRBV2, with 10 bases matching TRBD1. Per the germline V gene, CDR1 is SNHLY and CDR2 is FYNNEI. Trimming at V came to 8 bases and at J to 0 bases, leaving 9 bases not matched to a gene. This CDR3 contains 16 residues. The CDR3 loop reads CASWAPGQGLNTEAFF. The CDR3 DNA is TGTGCCAGCTGGGCTCCGGGACAGGGGTTGAACACTGAAGCTTTCTTT.

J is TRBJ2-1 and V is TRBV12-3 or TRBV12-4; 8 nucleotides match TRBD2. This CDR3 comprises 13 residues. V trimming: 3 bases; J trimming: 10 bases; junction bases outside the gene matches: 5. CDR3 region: CASSFTRGGEQFF. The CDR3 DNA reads TGTGCCAGCAGTTTCACCCGGGGGGGCGAGCAGTTCTTC.